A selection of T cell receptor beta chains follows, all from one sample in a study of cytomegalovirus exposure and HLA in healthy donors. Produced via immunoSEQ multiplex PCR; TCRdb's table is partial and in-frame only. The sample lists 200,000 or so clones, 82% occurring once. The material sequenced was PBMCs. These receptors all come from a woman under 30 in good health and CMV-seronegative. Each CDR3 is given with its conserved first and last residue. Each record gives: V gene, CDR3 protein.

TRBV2,CASSEYLDRGGYTF
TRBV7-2,CASSQIGGSNAGELFF
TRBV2,CASRLNEQYF
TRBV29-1,CSASLRGEDSNQPQHF
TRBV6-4,CASSDSQGAFSTGANVLTF
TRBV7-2,CASSPQAYEQYF
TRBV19,CASRPQGANEKLFF
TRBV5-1,CASSWGGHNSPLHF
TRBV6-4,CASSDSFGANSNTGELFF
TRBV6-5,CASTGTDTGELFF
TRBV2,CASIRGGGGHQETQYF
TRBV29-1,CSVSVNYGYTF
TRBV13,CASSLGASGVRNEQFF
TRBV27,CASTRLGGRRLWTGELFF
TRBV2,CASSDRSVNQPQHF
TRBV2,CASSDSYGYTF
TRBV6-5,CASSPQTGLDYGYTF
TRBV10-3,CAISESIWEADTQYF
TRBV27,CASSSGLTYHEQFF
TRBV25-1,CASSEWSSGNTIYF
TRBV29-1,CSVERTSEHNEQFF
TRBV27,CASSVSGSYSYNEQFF
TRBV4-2,CASSQPGLAEGHQETQYF
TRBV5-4,CASSPGGAGVQETQYF
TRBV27,CASSFDNWGADTQYF
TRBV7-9,CASSFRDTQYF
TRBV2,CASNQDRRYEQYF
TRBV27,CASSSLAGGGTGELFF
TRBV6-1,CASSLTDYNNEQFF
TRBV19,CASSMTEPYTDTQYF
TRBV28,CASSPWGTSGRALEQYF
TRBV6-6,CASSYSEDGYTF
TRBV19,CASSGGTPTDTQYF
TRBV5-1,CASSSQSHNTEAFF
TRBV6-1,CASAPGTADEKLFF
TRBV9,CASRGGQGNTEAFF
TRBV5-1,CASTPDRASYEQYF
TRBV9,CASSVGGREGQPQHF
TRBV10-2,CASSDSGLVTEEQFF
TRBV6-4,CASSDSVPGVLGTNEQFF
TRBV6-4,CASSDSSGGGDTQYF
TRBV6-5,CASSPRGGYEQYF